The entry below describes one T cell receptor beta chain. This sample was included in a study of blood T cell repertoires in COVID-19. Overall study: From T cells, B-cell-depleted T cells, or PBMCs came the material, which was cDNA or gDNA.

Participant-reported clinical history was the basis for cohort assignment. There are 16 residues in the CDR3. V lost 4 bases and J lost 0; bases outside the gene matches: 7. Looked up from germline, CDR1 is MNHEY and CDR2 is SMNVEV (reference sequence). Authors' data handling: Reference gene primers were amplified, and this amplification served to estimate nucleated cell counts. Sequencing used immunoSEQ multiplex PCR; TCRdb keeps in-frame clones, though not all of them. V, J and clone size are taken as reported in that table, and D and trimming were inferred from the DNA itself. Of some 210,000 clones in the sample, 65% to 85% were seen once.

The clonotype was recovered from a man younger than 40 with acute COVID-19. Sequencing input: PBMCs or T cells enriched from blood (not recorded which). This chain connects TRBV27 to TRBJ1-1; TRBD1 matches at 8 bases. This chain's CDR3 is CASSSQGVIVNTEAFF. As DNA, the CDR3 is TGTGCCAGCAGTTCACAGGGGGTGATCGTGAACACTGAAGCTTTCTTT.